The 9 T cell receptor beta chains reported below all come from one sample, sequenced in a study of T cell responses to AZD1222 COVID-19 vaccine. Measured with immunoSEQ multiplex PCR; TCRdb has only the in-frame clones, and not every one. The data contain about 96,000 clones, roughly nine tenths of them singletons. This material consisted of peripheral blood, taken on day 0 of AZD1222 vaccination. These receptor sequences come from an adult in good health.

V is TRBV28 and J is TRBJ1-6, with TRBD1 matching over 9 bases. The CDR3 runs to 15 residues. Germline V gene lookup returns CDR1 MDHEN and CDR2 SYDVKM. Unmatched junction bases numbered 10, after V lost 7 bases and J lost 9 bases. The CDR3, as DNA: TGTGCCAGCAATTCCCAGGGGACAGGGTTTTCACCCCTCCACTTT. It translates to CASNSQGTGFSPLHF. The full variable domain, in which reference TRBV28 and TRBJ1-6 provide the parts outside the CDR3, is DVKVTQSSRYLVKRTGEKVFLECVQDMDHENMFWYRQDPGLGLRLIYFSYDVKMKEKGDIPEGYSVSREKKERFSLILESASTNQTSMYLCASNSQGTGFSPLHFGNGTRLTVT.

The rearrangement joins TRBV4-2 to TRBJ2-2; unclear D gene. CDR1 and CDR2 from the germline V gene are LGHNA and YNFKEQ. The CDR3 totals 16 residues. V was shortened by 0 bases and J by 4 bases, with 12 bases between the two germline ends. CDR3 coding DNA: TGTGCCAGCAGCCAAGATTCCAGTTACTCCACCGGGGAGCTGTTTTTT. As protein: CASSQDSSYSTGELFF.

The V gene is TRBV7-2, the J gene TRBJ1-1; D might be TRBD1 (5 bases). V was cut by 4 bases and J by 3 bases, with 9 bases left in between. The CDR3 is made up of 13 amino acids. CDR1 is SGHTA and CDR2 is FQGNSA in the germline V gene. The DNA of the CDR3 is TGTGCCAGCAGCTCCGGGGCGTACACTGAAGCTTTCTTT. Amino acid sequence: CASSSGAYTEAFF.

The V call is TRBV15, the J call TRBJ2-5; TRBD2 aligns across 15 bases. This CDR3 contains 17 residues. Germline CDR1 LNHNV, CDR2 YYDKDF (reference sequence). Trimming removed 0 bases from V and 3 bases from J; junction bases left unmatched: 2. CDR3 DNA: TGTGCCACCAGCAGAGATGGACTAGCGGGGGGGGAAGAGACCCAGTACTTC. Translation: CATSRDGLAGGEETQYF.

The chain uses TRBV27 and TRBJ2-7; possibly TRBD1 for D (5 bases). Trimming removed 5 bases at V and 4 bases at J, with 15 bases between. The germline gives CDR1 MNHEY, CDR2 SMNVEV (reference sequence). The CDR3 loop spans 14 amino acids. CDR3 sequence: CASSMQVGLYEQYF. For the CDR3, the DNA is TGTGCCAGCAGTATGCAGGTGGGGCTTTACGAGCAGTACTTC.

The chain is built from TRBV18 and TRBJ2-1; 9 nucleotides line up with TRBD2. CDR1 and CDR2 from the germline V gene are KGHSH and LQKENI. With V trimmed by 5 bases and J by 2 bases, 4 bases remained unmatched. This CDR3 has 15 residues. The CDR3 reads CASSSAGGTYNEQFF. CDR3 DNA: TGTGCCAGCTCATCAGCGGGAGGCACCTACAATGAGCAGTTCTTC. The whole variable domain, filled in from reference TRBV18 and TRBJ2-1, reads NAGVMQNPRHLVRRRGQEARLRCSPMKGHSHVYWYRQLPEEGLKFMVYLQKENIIDESGMPKERFSAEFPKEGPSILRIQQVVRGDSAAYFCASSSAGGTYNEQFFGPGTRLTVL.

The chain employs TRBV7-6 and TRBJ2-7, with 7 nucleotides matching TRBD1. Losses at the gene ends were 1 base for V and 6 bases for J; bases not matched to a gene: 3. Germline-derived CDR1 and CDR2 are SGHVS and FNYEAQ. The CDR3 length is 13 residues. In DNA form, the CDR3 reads TGTGCCAGCAGCTTAGTAGGGGGCCGCGAGCAGTACTTC. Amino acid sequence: CASSLVGGREQYF. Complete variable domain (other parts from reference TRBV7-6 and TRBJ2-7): GAGVSQSPRYKVTKRGQDVALRCDPISGHVSLYWYRQALGQGPEFLTYFNYEAQQDKSGLPNDRFSAERPEGSISTLTIQRTEQRDSAMYRCASSLVGGREQYFGPGTRLTVT.

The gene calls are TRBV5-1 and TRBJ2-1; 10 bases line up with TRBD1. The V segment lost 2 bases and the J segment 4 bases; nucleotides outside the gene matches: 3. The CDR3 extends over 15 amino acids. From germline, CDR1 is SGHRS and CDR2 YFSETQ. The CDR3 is CASSLPGQGYNEQFF. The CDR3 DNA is TGCGCCAGCAGCTTACCGGGACAGGGGTACAATGAGCAGTTCTTC. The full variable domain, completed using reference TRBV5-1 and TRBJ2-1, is KAGVTQTPRYLIKTRGQQVTLSCSPISGHRSVSWYQQTPGQGLQFLFEYFSETQRNKGNFPGRFSGRQFSNSRSEMNVSTLELGDSALYLCASSLPGQGYNEQFFGPGTRLTVL.

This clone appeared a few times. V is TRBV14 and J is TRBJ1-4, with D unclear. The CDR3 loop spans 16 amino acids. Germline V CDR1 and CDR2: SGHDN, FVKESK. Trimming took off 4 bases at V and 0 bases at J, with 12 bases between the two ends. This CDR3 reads CASSPWRSTTNEKLFF. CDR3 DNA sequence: TGTGCCAGCAGCCCCTGGCGCAGTACAACTAATGAAAAACTGTTTTTT.